This T cell receptor beta chain was captured in a study of T cells in localized non-small cell lung cancer. In the case of this clone: Its target is not known.

General study points: In adjacent lung, a median about 54 of the top 100 tumor clones were found.

Profiling relied on immunoSEQ multiplex PCR, and the TCRdb table lists in-frame clones only, not all of them. The repertoire consists of fewer than 8,000 clones, with under 65% occurring once and the leading ten covering more than 2.5%. The sequence came from a female donor over 55 with stage I lung adenocarcinoma. The material was lymph node tissue, obtained before any cancer treatment.

The CDR3 bases are TGTGCCAGCTCACTGGGCCTTCAAGAGAGGACCCAGTACTTC. Its translation is CASSLGLQERTQYF. V gene TRBV18 combines with J gene TRBJ2-5, with D unresolved. Deletions cut 4 bases from V and 7 bases from J, with 16 bases between. This CDR3 comprises 14 residues. Germline values: CDR1 KGHSH, CDR2 LQKENI.